This T cell receptor (beta chain) emerged from a study of naive and memory T cell subsets. Study-wide points: Naive repertoires, especially CD8, held a few larger clonotypes, possibly memory cells re-expressing CD45RA.

Cells stained for CD3, CD4, CD8, CD45RA, CD27 and viability were sorted into four CD45RA/CD27 subsets. About this clonotype: The antigen remains unidentified.

Two oligonucleotides, mixed equimolar, formed the beta constant-region primer covering TRBC1 and TRBC2. Four rounds of PCR amplified the ligated cDNA using nested alpha and beta constant-region primers plus SP2. An oligonucleotide with the SP2 primer and a 12-nucleotide UMI was ligated to the cDNA 3' end. Each CDR3 protein gets one entry after TCRdb re-called the UMI-ligation and nested PCR reads with MiXCR. There are approximately 100,000 distinct CDR3 sequences in the sample; about 14% occur only once, and 2.5% to 3.5% lies in the top ten. Germline CDR1 and CDR2: LNHNV and YYDKDF (reference sequence). The CDR3 has 11 residues. V lost 0 bases and J lost 13, with 9 bases in between.

Sequenced input: naive CD8+ T cells from blood. The rearrangement uses TRBV15 and TRBJ1-2; D is undetermined. The TCR was taken from a human donor in good health. CDR3 DNA sequence: TGTGCCACCAGCAGAGATTCATCGTTCACCTTC. Translating gives CATSRDSSFTF.